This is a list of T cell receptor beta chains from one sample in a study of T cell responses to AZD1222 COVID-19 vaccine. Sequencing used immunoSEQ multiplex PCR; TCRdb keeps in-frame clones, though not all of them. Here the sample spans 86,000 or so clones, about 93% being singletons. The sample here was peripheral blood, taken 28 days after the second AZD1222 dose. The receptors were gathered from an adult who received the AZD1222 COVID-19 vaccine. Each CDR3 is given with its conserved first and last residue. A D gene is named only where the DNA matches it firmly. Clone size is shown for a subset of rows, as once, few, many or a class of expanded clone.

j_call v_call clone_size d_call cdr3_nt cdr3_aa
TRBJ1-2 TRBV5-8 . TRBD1 TGTGCCAGCAGCTTGAGGGACAGCAGCTGGGGTGGCTACACCTTC CASSLRDSSWGGYTF
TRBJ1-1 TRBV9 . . TGTGCCAGCAGCGTAGAGGCCAGGGTGGTAGATGACACTGAAGCTTTCTTT CASSVEARVVDDTEAFF
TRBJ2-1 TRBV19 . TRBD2 TGTGCCAGTAGAATTAGCGGGGGCCCCTACAATGAGCAGTTCTTC CASRISGGPYNEQFF
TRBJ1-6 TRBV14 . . TGTGCCAGCAGCCAAGGGAGACAGACGAGATCACCCCTCCACTTT CASSQGRQTRSPLHF
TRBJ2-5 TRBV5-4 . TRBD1 TGTGCCAGCAGCCCAACAGGGGGGGAGACCCAGTACTTC CASSPTGGETQYF
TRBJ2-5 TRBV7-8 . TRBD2 TGTGCCAGCAGCCTTCAACCGGGACTAGTCCGGGAGACCCAGTACTTC CASSLQPGLVRETQYF
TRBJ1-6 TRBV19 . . TGTGCCAGTAGTAGAACGGACATACCAAATAATTCACCCCTCCACTTT CASSRTDIPNNSPLHF
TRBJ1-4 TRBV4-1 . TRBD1 TGCGCCAGCAGCCAAGCCCCGACAGGGGGGATTGAAAAACTGTTTTTT CASSQAPTGGIEKLFF
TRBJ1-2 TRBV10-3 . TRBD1 TGTGCCATCAGTGAACCACAGGGGGCGCCTAACTATGGCTACACCTTC CAISEPQGAPNYGYTF
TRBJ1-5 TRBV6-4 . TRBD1 TGTGCCAGCAAGACAGGGTACAGCAATCAGCCCCAGCATTTT CASKTGYSNQPQHF
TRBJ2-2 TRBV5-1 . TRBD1 TGCGCCAGCAGCTTGGACAGGGGCGGCACCGGGGAGCTGTTTTTT CASSLDRGGTGELFF
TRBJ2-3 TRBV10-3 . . TGTGCCACCGCAGGGTCTAGCACAGATACGCAGTATTTT CATAGSSTDTQYF
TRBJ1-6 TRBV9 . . TGTGCCAGCAGCGCCGGGACGGGGGATTCACCCCTCCACTTT CASSAGTGDSPLHF
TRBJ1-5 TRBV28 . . TGTGCCAGCAGTTTAGGTCGGAAGTCCGCGCGCAATCAGCCCCAGCATTTT CASSLGRKSARNQPQHF
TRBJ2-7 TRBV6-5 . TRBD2 TGTGCCAGCAGCTCTAGCGGCCTTCCCTACGAGCAGTACTTC CASSSSGLPYEQYF
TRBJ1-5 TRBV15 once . TGTGCCACCAGCAGACCGAAGGGAAATCAGCCCCAGCATTTT CATSRPKGNQPQHF
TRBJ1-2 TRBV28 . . TGTGCCAGCAGCCAAAATACCTGGCTTGGCTACACCTTC CASSQNTWLGYTF
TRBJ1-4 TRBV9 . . TGTGCCAGCAACGGGGGCCTTCCTAATGAAAAACTGTTTTTT CASNGGLPNEKLFF
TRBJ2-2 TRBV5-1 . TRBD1 TGCGCCAGCACCACCCGGACAGGGAACACCGGGGAGCTGTTTTTT CASTTRTGNTGELFF
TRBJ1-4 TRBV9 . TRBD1 TGTGCCAGCAGCGACAGGGGTGATGAAAAACTGTTTTTT CASSDRGDEKLFF
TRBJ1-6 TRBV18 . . TGTGCCAGCTCACCATCGACACGGGAGAATTCACCCCTCCACTTT CASSPSTRENSPLHF
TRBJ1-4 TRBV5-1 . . TGCGCCAGCAGCTGGAGGGGGTCTGCTAATGAAAAACTGTTTTTT CASSWRGSANEKLFF
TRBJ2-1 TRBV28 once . TGTGCCAGCAGTTTGTCTGCCAGGTACAATGAGCAGTTCTTC CASSLSARYNEQFF
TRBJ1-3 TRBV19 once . TGTGCCAGTAGTATTACGCCTGGAAACACCATATATTTT CASSITPGNTIYF
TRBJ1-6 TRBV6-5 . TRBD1 TGTGCCAGCCGGACAGGACAAAACTATAATTCACCCCTCCACTTT CASRTGQNYNSPLHF
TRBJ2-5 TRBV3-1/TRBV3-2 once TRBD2 TGTGCCAGCAGCCAAGGGGAAGCGGGGGGCTGGGAGACCCAGTACTTC CASSQGEAGGWETQYF
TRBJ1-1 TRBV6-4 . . TGTGCCAGCAAAGAATGGGGGTCTGGGGACACTGAAGCTTTCTTT CASKEWGSGDTEAFF
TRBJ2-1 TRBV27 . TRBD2 TGTGCCAGCAGCAGAGGGACTAGCGGGCGGTACAATGAGCAGTTCTTC CASSRGTSGRYNEQFF
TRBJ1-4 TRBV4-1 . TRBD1 TGCGCCAGCAGACAGGGGCTTGTTGGGAAACTGTTTTTT CASRQGLVGKLFF
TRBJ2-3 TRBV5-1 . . TGCGCCAGCAGCTTGGCAGCTGCAGCCTTCGCAGATACGCAGTATTTT CASSLAAAAFADTQYF
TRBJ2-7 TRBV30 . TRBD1 TGTGCCTGGAGAGGTATGGGACAGGGCTACGAGCAGTACTTC CAWRGMGQGYEQYF
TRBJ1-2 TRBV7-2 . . TGTGCCAGCAGCCCCGGCGGGGGCGTAAACTATGGCTACACCTTC CASSPGGGVNYGYTF
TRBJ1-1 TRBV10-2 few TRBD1 TGCGCCAGCAAGGGGGCCGCCGCGAACACTGAAGCTTTCTTT CASKGAAANTEAFF
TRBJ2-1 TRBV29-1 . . TGCAGCGTTGAGGGCCGCGGGGCCAATGAGCAGTTCTTC CSVEGRGANEQFF
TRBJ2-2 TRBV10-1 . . TGCGCCAGCAGTTTTTCAGGGAACACCGGGGAGCTGTTTTTT CASSFSGNTGELFF
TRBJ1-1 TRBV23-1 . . TGCGCCAGCAGCCAGTCCGGGAACACTGAAGCTTTCTTT CASSQSGNTEAFF
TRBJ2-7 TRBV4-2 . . TGTGCCAGCAGCCAAGATAGCGAACAGTACTTC CASSQDSEQYF